One and the same sample provided the 21 T cell receptor beta chains below, sequenced in a study of identifying expanded T cells in peripheral blood. Libraries were prepared by immunoSEQ multiplex PCR; TCRdb keeps only in-frame clonotypes and omits some of them. The sample holds approximately 100,000 clones, around 89% seen once. Sequencing was performed on blood. The receptor set was obtained from a person aged 18 to 75 in good health.

This clone was observed a handful of times. The chain recombines TRBV2 with TRBJ1-2, with TRBD1 identical over 7 bases. V dropped 6 bases and J dropped 4; count of bases not matched to a gene: 11. The CDR3 spans 15 residues. CDR1 and CDR2 from the germline V gene are SNHLY and FYNNEI. The CDR3 DNA follows: TGTGCCAGCAGCCAACGACCAGGGGGAGCCTATGGCTACACCTTC. Translation gives CASSQRPGGAYGYTF.

CDR3 residues: CASSQGRGQGQDTQYF. CDR3 in DNA: TGTGCCAGCAGCCAAGGGAGAGGACAGGGTCAAGATACGCAGTATTTT. The rearrangement uses TRBV4-2 and TRBJ2-3; 8 positions match TRBD1. The CDR3 contains 16 residues. Trimming cost V 1 base and J 5 bases; bases outside gene matches: 8. Germline CDR1 LGHNA, CDR2 YNFKEQ.

The gene calls are TRBV15 and TRBJ1-1; D ambiguous. Deletions cut 0 bases from V and 8 bases from J, with 7 bases between. In germline, CDR1 is LNHNV, CDR2 YYDKDF (reference sequence). The CDR3 loop spans 12 amino acids. The CDR3 DNA reads as TGTGCCACCAGCAGAGACGCGACCGAAGCTTTCTTT. Translated, it gives CATSRDATEAFF.

This chain joins TRBV18 and TRBJ2-2; D possibly corresponds to TRBD1 (6 bases). Trimming left V 7 bases short and J 2 bases short, with 11 bases between. The CDR3 is 14 residues long. Germline V lookup: CDR1 KGHSH, CDR2 LQKENI. The CDR3 nucleotides are TGTGCCAGCTACGGACAGAGTAACACCGGGGAGCTGTTTTTT. It specifies CASYGQSNTGELFF.

The gene calls are TRBV18 and TRBJ2-1; 16 positions agree with TRBD2. Germline V gives CDR1 KGHSH, CDR2 LQKENI. The junction had 7 bases not matched to a gene; V was cut back by 4 bases and J by 10 bases. The CDR3 consists of 16 residues. The CDR3 protein is CASSQPGLAGGLEQFF. The CDR3 DNA is TGTGCCAGCTCACAACCGGGACTAGCGGGGGGGCTGGAGCAGTTCTTC. Filled out from reference TRBV18 and TRBJ2-1, the complete variable domain reads NAGVMQNPRHLVRRRGQEARLRCSPMKGHSHVYWYRQLPEEGLKFMVYLQKENIIDESGMPKERFSAEFPKEGPSILRIQQVVRGDSAAYFCASSQPGLAGGLEQFFGPGTRLTVL.

The chain recombines TRBV2 with TRBJ2-1, with D perhaps matching TRBD2 (6 bases). V was shortened by 0 bases and J by 9 bases, with 6 bases between the two germline ends. The length of the CDR3 is 12 residues. Germline CDR1 reads SNHLY; CDR2 reads FYNNEI. The CDR3 spells CASSEAGGEQFF. CDR3 nucleotide sequence: TGTGCCAGCAGTGAAGCGGGGGGTGAGCAGTTCTTC.

The V gene is TRBV5-1, the J gene TRBJ1-4; D might be TRBD1 (6 bases). Trimming removed 4 bases at V and 5 bases at J, with 18 bases between. The germline V gene has CDR1 SGHRS and CDR2 YFSETQ. CDR3 size: 16 residues. This CDR3 reads CASSQAGGQQNEKLFF. As DNA, the CDR3 is TGCGCCAGCAGCCAGGCCGGGGGACAACAAAATGAAAAACTGTTTTTT. The variable domain in full, with the rest retrieved from reference TRBV5-1 and TRBJ1-4, is KAGVTQTPRYLIKTRGQQVTLSCSPISGHRSVSWYQQTPGQGLQFLFEYFSETQRNKGNFPGRFSGRQFSNSRSEMNVSTLELGDSALYLCASSQAGGQQNEKLFFGSGTQLSVL.

CDR3 region: CASSSIAGGEQYF. In DNA, the CDR3 is TGTGCCAGCAGCTCCATAGCGGGGGGAGAGCAGTACTTC. This rearrangement joins TRBV7-2 to TRBJ2-7; 10 bases map to TRBD2. The CDR3 has 13 amino acids. V lost 4 bases, J lost 7 bases, and 4 bases stayed unmatched. Germline CDR1 reads SGHTA; CDR2 reads FQGNSA.

The genes are TRBV29-1 and TRBJ2-1, with TRBD2 matching 14 bases. Germline CDR1 and CDR2: SQVTM and ANQGSEA. CDR3 size: 15 residues. V was clipped by 3 bases and J by 6 bases; unmatched bases: 4. In nucleotides, the CDR3 is TGCAGCGTTGATACCGGGACTAGCGGGAGCAATGAGCAGTTCTTC. Protein sequence: CSVDTGTSGSNEQFF.

The chain carries TRBV2 and TRBJ2-1; D possibly corresponds to TRBD1 (6 bases). CDR3 length equals 15 residues. Germline V gene sequence: CDR1 SNHLY, CDR2 FYNNEI. With 5 bases removed from V and 7 bases from J, the gap between germline ends came to 18 bases. The CDR3 sequence: CASSRRAQGGNEQFF. The DNA for the CDR3 is TGTGCCAGCAGTAGACGAGCACAGGGTGGAAATGAGCAGTTCTTC.

This clone has just a few counts. The chain uses TRBV28 and TRBJ1-1; D is unclear. The CDR3 totals 12 residues. Germline V gene lookup returns CDR1 MDHEN and CDR2 SYDVKM. Trimming stripped 5 bases from V and 3 bases from J, with 7 bases between. CDR3 amino acids: CASSPSYTEAFF. In DNA form, the CDR3 reads TGTGCCAGCAGTCCGAGTTACACTGAAGCTTTCTTT.

The chain couples TRBV15 to TRBJ2-5; either TRBD1 or TRBD2 may supply D (6 bases each). The CDR3 runs to 16 residues. In germline, CDR1 is LNHNV, CDR2 YYDKDF (reference sequence). Deletions cut 1 base from V and 5 bases from J, with 17 bases between. The CDR3 sequence is CATSRGEAGVGETQYF. The CDR3 DNA sequence: TGTGCCACCAGCAGAGGGGAGGCAGGGGTGGGGGAGACCCAGTACTTC.

V and J are TRBV20-1 and TRBJ1-4; D gene unclear. In germline, CDR1 is DFQATT, CDR2 SNEGSKA (reference sequence). V lost 0 bases and J lost 5, with 1 base in between. This CDR3 spans 11 amino acids. The CDR3 DNA reads as TGCAGTGCTAGAGAGAATGAAAAACTGTTTTTT. Protein product: CSARENEKLFF.

The CDR3 nucleotides read TGTGCCAGCAGCCAAGGCAGGGTCGGTGAAAAACTGTTTTTT. It yields the protein CASSQGRVGEKLFF. The rearrangement links TRBV4-2 to TRBJ1-4; D possibly corresponds to TRBD1 (5 bases). The CDR3 extends over 14 amino acids. Germline CDR1 and CDR2: LGHNA and YNFKEQ. Trimming left V 1 base short and J 7 bases short, with 10 bases between.

The chain recombines TRBV7-3 with TRBJ2-5, with 9 bases matching TRBD1. The CDR3 runs to 16 residues. V trimming: 2 bases; J trimming: 5 bases; junction bases outside the gene matches: 9. The germline V gene has CDR1 SGHTA and CDR2 FQGTGA. The CDR3 region is CASSLWGGDRVETQYF. As DNA, the CDR3 is TGTGCCAGCAGCTTATGGGGCGGGGACAGGGTGGAGACCCAGTACTTC.

The chain employs TRBV5-4 and TRBJ2-5; 7 positions agree with TRBD2. The germline gives CDR1 SGHNT, CDR2 YYREEE (reference sequence). There are 15 residues in the CDR3. V shed 5 bases, J shed 3 bases, and the junction held 10 bases outside the gene matches. CDR3 sequence: CASSDQEAGKETQYF. The CDR3 DNA sequence: TGTGCCAGCAGTGACCAGGAAGCGGGGAAAGAGACCCAGTACTTC.

This clone appeared a single time. This chain uses TRBV5-1 with TRBJ2-2; either TRBD1 or TRBD2 may fit D (5 bases each). Germline CDR1 reads SGHRS; CDR2 reads YFSETQ. This CDR3 contains 14 residues. Trimming pared 7 bases from V and 5 bases from J, leaving 15 bases between. The CDR3 DNA follows: TGCGCCAGCCTGGCCGGGACGAGGACCGGGGAGCTGTTTTTT. Translating gives CASLAGTRTGELFF.

The V and J genes are TRBV5-1 and TRBJ1-3, with 8 bases fitting TRBD1. Germline lookup yields CDR1 SGHRS and CDR2 YFSETQ. V shed 0 bases and J 4 bases; nucleotides not matched to a gene: 3. The CDR3 is made up of 15 amino acids. This chain's CDR3 is CASSLDRGYGNTIYF. The DNA for the CDR3 is TGCGCCAGCAGCTTGGACAGGGGGTACGGAAACACCATATATTTT.

This clone was counted a few times. The chain uses TRBV7-9 and TRBJ2-4, with D possibly being TRBD1 or TRBD2 (5 bases each). Germline V CDR1 and CDR2: SEHNR, FQNEAQ (reference sequence). The V end lost 3 bases, the J end lost 0 bases, and 9 bases lay between the germline ends. CDR3 length: 15 residues. The CDR3 nucleotides read TGTGCCAGCAGCTTGGGACCGGCAGCCAAAAACATTCAGTACTTC. Encoded protein: CASSLGPAAKNIQYF. The whole variable domain, filled in from reference TRBV7-9 and TRBJ2-4, reads DTGVSQNPRHKITKRGQNVTFRCDPISEHNRLYWYRQTLGQGPEFLTYFQNEAQLEKSRLLSDRFSAERPKGSFSTLEIQRTEQGDSAMYLCASSLGPAAKNIQYFGAGTRLSVL.

The rearrangement joins TRBV7-2 to TRBJ1-6; unclear D gene. This CDR3 region has 13 residues. V was shortened by 8 bases and J by 4 bases, with 9 bases between the two germline ends. Germline CDR1 reads SGHTA; CDR2 reads FQGNSA. Here the CDR3 DNA reads TGTGCCAGCGGCCAGCGTTATAATTCACCCCTCCACTTT. It specifies CASGQRYNSPLHF.

The chain has TRBV27 and TRBJ2-1, with 13 bases matching TRBD2. This CDR3 has 15 amino acids. Germline loops: CDR1 MNHEY, CDR2 SMNVEV (reference sequence). The junction had 5 bases not matched to a gene; V was cut back by 3 bases and J by 9 bases. CDR3: CASSFSTSGRGEQFF. CDR3 in DNA: TGTGCCAGCAGTTTTAGCACTAGCGGGAGGGGTGAGCAGTTCTTC.